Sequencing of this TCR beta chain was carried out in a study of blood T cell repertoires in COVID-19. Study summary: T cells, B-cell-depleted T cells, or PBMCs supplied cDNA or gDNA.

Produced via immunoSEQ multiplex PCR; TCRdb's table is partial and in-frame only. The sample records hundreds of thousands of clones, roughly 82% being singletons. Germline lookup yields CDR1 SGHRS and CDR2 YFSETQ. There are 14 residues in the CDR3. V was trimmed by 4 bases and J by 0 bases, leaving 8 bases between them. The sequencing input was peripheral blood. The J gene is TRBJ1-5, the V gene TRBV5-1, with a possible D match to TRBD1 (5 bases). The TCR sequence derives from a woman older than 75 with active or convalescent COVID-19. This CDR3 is CASSPDSSNQPQHF. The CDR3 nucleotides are TGCGCCAGCAGCCCCGACAGTAGCAATCAGCCCCAGCATTTT.